One and the same sample provided the 26 T cell receptor beta chains below, sequenced in a study of PD-1 blockade in classical Hodgkin lymphoma. Clones were read by immunoSEQ multiplex PCR, and TCRdb kept only the in-frame ones, dropping some. The sample contains about 14,000 clones, around 84% of which appear only once. Autologous stem cell transplantation was followed by relapse in every patient, and brentuximab vedotin exposure varied. The source was peripheral blood mononuclear cells (PBMCs), collected at baseline. The receptor source for this set is a human donor with classical Hodgkin lymphoma.

The chain links TRBV7-3 to TRBJ2-3; possibly TRBD2 for D (6 bases). This CDR3 is 14 amino acids long. Germline V gene lookup returns CDR1 SGHTA and CDR2 FQGTGA. Trimming shortened V by 2 bases and J by 2 bases, and 8 bases separated the two germline ends. The CDR3: CASSLGGTTDTQYF. The CDR3 nucleotides are TGTGCCAGCAGCTTAGGGGGGACCACAGATACGCAGTATTTT.

The table lists this clone with a count of one. CDR3 sequence reads: CASSTGLRTGQPQHF. Here the CDR3 DNA reads TGTGCCAGTAGTACGGGATTACGGACGGGTCAGCCCCAGCATTTT. The chain couples TRBV19 to TRBJ1-5; D is unresolved. The CDR3 totals 15 residues. Germline V CDR1 and CDR2: LNHDA, SQIVND (reference sequence). The ends were cut back, 4 bases at V and 6 bases at J, with 16 bases in the middle.

J is TRBJ2-5 and V is TRBV6-5, with D unresolved. Trimming took 0 bases from V and 4 from J, leaving 12 bases between them. This CDR3 contains 15 residues. Germline lookup yields CDR1 MNHEY and CDR2 SVGAGI. CDR3 sequence (DNA): TGTGCCAGCAGTTACTCGGGTAGAGTGGGAGAGACCCAGTACTTC. Protein sequence: CASSYSGRVGETQYF.

The chain employs TRBV30 and TRBJ1-6; unclear D gene. The V gene's germline CDR1 is GTSNPN and CDR2 SVGIG (reference sequence). V dropped 0 bases and J dropped 9 bases, with 21 bases sitting between them. This CDR3 has 17 residues. CDR3 region: CAWSVHRGGFLGSPLHF. CDR3 DNA: TGTGCCTGGAGTGTACATCGGGGTGGATTCCTGGGTTCACCCCTCCACTTT.

This clone was detected once. The chain uses TRBV2 and TRBJ2-7; 7 bases line up with TRBD1. The length of the CDR3 is 14 residues. Trimming took 6 bases from V and 0 from J; bases not matched to a gene: 5. Germline CDR1 reads SNHLY; CDR2 reads FYNNEI. The CDR3 is CASRGDSPSYEQYF. The CDR3 nucleotides are TGTGCCAGCAGGGGGGACAGTCCCTCCTACGAGCAGTACTTC.

The count of this clone is one. The chain uses TRBV19 and TRBJ1-5; D gene ambiguous. The V gene lost 7 bases and the J gene lost 5 bases, with 9 bases spanning the gap. The CDR3 extends over 12 amino acids. Germline V CDR1 and CDR2: LNHDA, SQIVND (reference sequence). For the CDR3, the DNA is TGTGCCAGTACAATGGGGTATCAGCCCCAGCATTTT. It encodes CASTMGYQPQHF.

The chain joins TRBV7-9 to TRBJ1-4; tentative D call: TRBD1 (5 bases). The V gene's germline CDR1 is SEHNR and CDR2 FQNEAQ (reference sequence). V was cut by 1 base and J by 5 bases, with 8 bases left in between. This CDR3 is 14 amino acids long. The CDR3 nucleotides read TGTGCCAGCAGCTTAGGAAGGGGAAATGAAAAACTGTTTTTT. It encodes CASSLGRGNEKLFF.

The CDR3 DNA follows: TGTGCCAGCAGCTTAGAAGCGTACGAGCAGTACTTC. It codes for CASSLEAYEQYF. The V call is TRBV11-2, the J call TRBJ2-7; D remains unclear. The V gene lost 0 bases and the J gene lost 4 bases, with 4 bases spanning the gap. Germline V CDR1 and CDR2: SGHAT, FQNNGV. This CDR3 has 12 amino acids.

This clone was counted a few times. This rearrangement joins TRBV6-4 to TRBJ1-2, with 8 bases that match TRBD1. Per germline, CDR1 MRHNA and CDR2 SNTAGT. The CDR3 length is 12 residues. The junction had 4 bases not matched to a gene; V was cut back by 6 bases and J by 7 bases. The DNA for the CDR3 is TGTGCCAGCAGGGACAGGGTTGGTGGCTACACCTTC. Encoded protein: CASRDRVGGYTF.

V usage is TRBV27 and J usage is TRBJ1-2; D is possibly TRBD1 (5 bases). Germline V gene data show CDR1 as MNHEY and CDR2 as SMNVEV (reference sequence). This CDR3 spans 15 amino acids. V lost 7 bases and J 7 bases, leaving 22 bases between the germline ends. The CDR3 bases are TGTGCCAGCAAACTAGGGGCGGAAAGGGGCCTTGGCTACACCTTC. Translated, it gives CASKLGAERGLGYTF.

The genes are TRBV7-9 and TRBJ2-3; 8 positions match TRBD2. The trim removed 2 bases at V and 4 bases at J, leaving 11 bases unmatched. Looked up from germline, CDR1 is SEHNR and CDR2 is FQNEAQ (reference sequence). The CDR3 contains 17 residues. CDR3 in DNA: TGTGCCAGCAGCTTATCGTCGTCGGGGGGGAGAGCAGATACGCAGTATTTT. This gives the protein CASSLSSSGGRADTQYF.

J is TRBJ1-4 and V is TRBV11-2; possible D gene TRBD1, 5 bases. Germline V gene lookup returns CDR1 SGHAT and CDR2 FQNNGV. Deletions cut 1 base from V and 6 bases from J, with 9 bases between. CDR3 size: 14 residues. The chain's CDR3 is CASSLGSGYEKLFF. CDR3 nucleotides: TGTGCCAGCAGCTTAGGATCAGGGTATGAAAAACTGTTTTTT.

This clone was counted once. The chain recombines TRBV7-2 with TRBJ1-5; D gene unclear. Per germline, CDR1 SGHTA and CDR2 FQGNSA. V gave up 1 base and J gave up 7 bases, with 5 bases separating them. This CDR3 is 12 amino acids long. The DNA for the CDR3 is TGTGCCAGCAGCTTAGGTATCCAGCCCCAGCATTTT. Protein: CASSLGIQPQHF.

V and J are TRBV19 and TRBJ1-2; D might be TRBD1 (6 bases). The V gene's germline CDR1 is LNHDA and CDR2 SQIVND (reference sequence). V was trimmed by 4 bases and J by 3 bases, leaving 12 bases between them. The CDR3 covers 14 residues. CDR3 in DNA: TGTGCCAGTAGTACGGGCAGGGGTGACTATGGCTACACCTTC. Translated, it gives CASSTGRGDYGYTF.

This clone has just one count. The rearrangement joins TRBV11-2 to TRBJ2-3; D perhaps matches TRBD2 (6 bases). V was cut by 5 bases and J by 2 bases, with 14 bases left in between. Germline values: CDR1 SGHAT, CDR2 FQNNGV. CDR3 length equals 15 residues. The CDR3 spells CASSLRRDFTDTQYF. CDR3 nucleotides: TGTGCCAGCAGCCTGCGCCGGGACTTCACAGATACGCAGTATTTT.

This chain uses TRBV7-9 with TRBJ1-6, with 9 bases aligning to TRBD1. The CDR3 sequence is 17 residues long. The trim removed 0 bases at V and 10 bases at J, leaving 10 bases unmatched. Looked up from germline, CDR1 is SEHNR and CDR2 is FQNEAQ (reference sequence). CDR3 bases: TGTGCCAGCAGCTTAGCCGGACAGGGGTACGTAGGATCACCCCTCCACTTT. It translates to CASSLAGQGYVGSPLHF.

V gene TRBV10-3 combines with J gene TRBJ1-5, with D possibly TRBD1 on 5 matching bases. The CDR3 contains 17 residues. With 4 bases removed from V and 0 bases from J, the gap between germline ends came to 16 bases. Germline V gene sequence: CDR1 ENHRY, CDR2 SYGVKD. In DNA, the CDR3 is TGTGCCATCAGTGCGTCACACAGGACGGCTAGCAATCAGCCCCAGCATTTT. It yields the protein CAISASHRTASNQPQHF.

This clone appeared a single time. J is TRBJ1-5 and V is TRBV11-3; D unclear. The CDR3 totals 15 residues. The ends were cut back, 0 bases at V and 0 bases at J, with 6 bases in the middle. Germline values: CDR1 SGHNT, CDR2 YENEEA. The CDR3: CASSLDGYSNQPQHF. The CDR3 nucleotides are TGTGCCAGCAGCTTAGATGGATATAGCAATCAGCCCCAGCATTTT. The full variable domain, with the rest looked up from reference TRBV11-3 and TRBJ1-5, is EAGVVQSPRYKIIEKKQPVAFWCNPISGHNTLYWYLQNLGQGPELLIRYENEEAVDDSQLPKDRFSAERLKGVDSTLKIQPAELGDSAVYLCASSLDGYSNQPQHFGDGTRLSIL.

Points on this clone: Within the sample, other DNA sequences also encode this same CDR3. The chain carries TRBV6-4 and TRBJ1-1, with 8 nucleotides matching TRBD1. The CDR3 covers 14 residues. V shed 6 bases and J 1 base; nucleotides not matched to a gene: 4. Germline CDR1 MRHNA, CDR2 SNTAGT. CDR3 sequence reads: CASRLGQENTEAFF. The CDR3 nucleotides are TGTGCCAGCAGATTGGGACAGGAGAACACTGAAGCTTTCTTT.

This clone appeared a single time. The V and J genes are TRBV30 and TRBJ1-4, with TRBD1 identical over 8 bases. Germline V gene data show CDR1 as GTSNPN and CDR2 as SVGIG (reference sequence). The ends lost 3 bases at V and 4 bases at J; junction bases unmatched: 4. This CDR3 contains 14 residues. CDR3 loop: CAWRRTGINEKLFF. As DNA, the CDR3 is TGTGCCTGGAGAAGGACAGGGATTAATGAAAAACTGTTTTTT.

V usage is TRBV9 and J usage is TRBJ2-7; D unresolved. Germline V lookup: CDR1 SGDLS, CDR2 YYNGEE. V lost 4 bases, J lost 3 bases, and 14 bases lay in between. The CDR3 contains 14 residues. The CDR3 nucleotides read TGTGCCAGCAGCACGCACGGGCAGAGCTACGAGCAGTACTTC. Translated, it gives CASSTHGQSYEQYF.

Only a few counts were recorded for this clone. CDR3: CAWSLGAHRTGELFF. The CDR3 DNA reads TGTGCCTGGAGTCTTGGGGCACACCGCACCGGGGAGCTGTTTTTT. The rearrangement uses TRBV30 and TRBJ2-2; D possibly corresponds to TRBD1 (5 bases). Trimming left V 2 bases short and J 4 bases short, with 14 bases between. The CDR3 loop spans 15 amino acids. Germline assignment: CDR1 GTSNPN and CDR2 SVGIG (reference sequence). Looking up the rest from reference TRBV30 and TRBJ2-2 gives the full variable domain: SQTIHQWPATLVQPVGSPLSLECTVEGTSNPNLYWYRQAAGRGLQLLFYSVGIGQISSEVPQNLSASRPQDRQFILSSKKLLLSDSGFYLCAWSLGAHRTGELFFGEGSRLTVL.

The DNA of the CDR3 is TGTGCCAGCAGCAAGACTAGCGGGGGGGCCAGTGAGCAGTTCTTC. Translating gives CASSKTSGGASEQFF. This chain connects TRBV6-5 to TRBJ2-1; 14 bases align to TRBD2. The CDR3 consists of 15 residues. V gave up 6 bases and J gave up 9 bases; unmatched junction bases: 7. Germline values: CDR1 MNHEY, CDR2 SVGAGI.

CDR3 protein: CASSDYGQLSSGNTIYF. Here the CDR3 DNA reads TGTGCCAGCAGCGACTATGGACAGCTTAGCTCTGGAAACACCATATATTTT. The J gene is TRBJ1-3, the V gene TRBV2, with D maybe TRBD1 (6 bases). Looked up from germline, CDR1 is SNHLY and CDR2 is FYNNEI. The CDR3 length is 17 residues. V lost 6 bases and J 0 bases, leaving 18 bases between the germline ends.

The rearrangement joins TRBV7-2 to TRBJ1-5; 9 bases map to TRBD1. Germline assignment: CDR1 SGHTA and CDR2 FQGNSA. The CDR3 runs 16 residues. V was pared by 4 bases and J by 5 bases, with 9 bases of the junction left unmatched. The CDR3 DNA reads TGTGCCAGCAGCTCTGCCCCGGGACAGGGCTATCAGCCCCAGCATTTT. Translated, it gives CASSSAPGQGYQPQHF.

The V call is TRBV7-9, the J call TRBJ2-1; TRBD2 is a possible D gene (6 bases). Looked up from germline, CDR1 is SEHNR and CDR2 is FQNEAQ (reference sequence). The V end lost 0 bases, the J end lost 2 bases, and 11 bases lay between the germline ends. This CDR3 is 16 amino acids long. The CDR3 sequence: CASSLAGGRTYNEQFF. The CDR3 DNA is TGTGCCAGCAGCTTAGCGGGTGGGAGGACCTACAATGAGCAGTTCTTC.